The clone carrying this T cell receptor (beta chain) was picked up a small number of times. Antigen unknown. The data originate from a study of glioma-infiltrating T cells. In the study overall: Before surgery, glioma patients received dexamethasone for at most six days. About one million peripheral T cells were targeted at about 4- to 10-fold coverage. Findings of the study overall: A blood CDR3 motif signature was depleted in highly divergent patients.

TCR alpha and beta CDR3 regions were amplified from RNA using iRepertoire nested multiplex PCR. TCRdb re-analysed the multiplex PCR reads in MiXCR, keeping a single row per CDR3 protein. This sample has more than 300,000 distinct CDR3 sequences, with less than 50% found just once. CDR3 length: 15 residues. Trimming cost V 0 bases and J 12 bases, with 19 bases left between them. The germline V gene has CDR1 SGDLS and CDR2 YYNGEE. V is TRBV9 and J is TRBJ2-1; D is ambiguous. The sequenced sample consisted of glioma tissue, nonneoplastic brain tissue, or PBMCs (not recorded which). The receptor comes from a human donor with low-grade glioma or glioblastoma, undergoing nonglioma brain surgery, or in good health (not recorded which). CDR3 loop: CASSVATIHFHRQFF. Written as DNA, the CDR3 is TGTGCCAGCAGCGTAGCTACGATCCATTTCCATCGGCAGTTCTTC.